A selection of T cell receptor beta chains follows, all from one sample in a study of cytomegalovirus exposure and HLA in healthy donors. Some clones are missing from TCRdb's copy, which holds only in-frame ones; the method was immunoSEQ multiplex PCR. The sample includes approximately 110,000 clones, roughly 72% seen only once; the top ten take around 4.2%. Sequenced: PBMCs. The receptor set was obtained from a woman in her 40s in good health and CMV-seropositive. Both conserved end residues are part of each CDR3. D genes are given only for firm matches. For some rows the clone size is stated as once, few or many, or as a class when expanded; others skip it.

>TRBJ1-2|TRBD1|TRBV18|.
CASSQVQGADGYTF
TGTGCCAGCTCCCAGGTACAGGGGGCGGATGGCTACACCTTC
>TRBJ2-1|.|TRBV4-3|.
CASSQDWQYNEQFF
TGCGCCAGCAGCCAAGATTGGCAGTACAATGAGCAGTTCTTC
>TRBJ1-2|.|TRBV20-1|.
CSESRRYGYTF
TGCAGTGAGAGTCGGAGATATGGCTACACCTTC
>TRBJ2-7|.|TRBV4-1|.
CASSQDSGARSYEQYF
TGCGCCAGCAGCCAAGACTCCGGAGCTCGCTCCTACGAGCAGTACTTC
>TRBJ2-7|.|TRBV18|few
CASSPEKGPSYEQYF
TGTGCCAGCTCCCCCGAGAAGGGGCCCTCCTACGAGCAGTACTTC
>TRBJ2-5|TRBD1|TRBV6-1|.
CASGTGGWETQYF
TGTGCCAGCGGGACAGGGGGCTGGGAGACCCAGTACTTC
>TRBJ2-5|TRBD2|TRBV4-2|few
CASSPGLAGGQETQYF
TGTGCCAGCAGCCCCGGACTAGCGGGAGGCCAAGAGACCCAGTACTTC
>TRBJ1-2|TRBD1|TRBV4-2|.
CASSQERITQDRGRNGYTF
TGTGCCAGCAGCCAAGAGAGGATTACGCAGGACAGGGGGCGCAATGGCTACACCTTC
>TRBJ1-2|.|TRBV4-2|few
CASSLLGRANYGYTF
TGTGCCAGCAGCTTGTTGGGCAGAGCTAACTATGGCTACACCTTC
>TRBJ1-1|.|TRBV4-1|once
CASRGIRDVEAFF
TGCGCCAGCCGGGGGATAAGGGACGTCGAAGCTTTCTTT
>TRBJ2-3|TRBD2|TRBV7-2|few
CASSLLAGGQADTQYF
TGTGCCAGCAGCCTCTTAGCGGGGGGCCAAGCGGATACGCAGTATTTT
>TRBJ1-3|.|TRBV2|few
CASSDNSGNTIYF
TGTGCCAGCAGTGACAACTCAGGAAACACCATATATTTT
>TRBJ1-5|TRBD1|TRBV7-2|.
CASSMTGGNQPQHF
TGTGCCAGCAGCATGACAGGGGGCAATCAGCCCCAGCATTTT
>TRBJ1-3|.|TRBV9|.
CASSQRGTIGNTIYF
TGTGCCAGCAGCCAAAGGGGAACTATCGGGAACACCATATATTTT
>TRBJ2-2|.|TRBV15|few
CATPGVNTGELFF
TGTGCCACCCCCGGGGTTAACACCGGGGAGCTGTTTTTT
>TRBJ1-1|.|TRBV6-5|.
CASNGRTNEAFF
TGTGCCAGCAATGGACGGACTAACGAAGCTTTCTTT
>TRBJ1-1|.|TRBV5-1|.
CASSFQGFGTEAFF
TGCGCCAGCAGTTTCCAGGGGTTTGGCACTGAAGCTTTCTTT
>TRBJ2-7|TRBD1|TRBV5-5|.
CASSSLQGAGEQYF
TGTGCCAGCAGCTCCTTACAGGGGGCCGGCGAGCAGTACTTC
>TRBJ2-7|TRBD1|TRBV7-9|few
CASASGGSSYEQYF
TGTGCCAGCGCCTCAGGGGGTAGCTCCTACGAGCAGTACTTC